The 11 T cell receptor beta chains reported below all come from one sample, sequenced in a study of CD8+CD57+ T cells in acquired aplastic anemia. The TCR beta profiling, which covered VDJ combination and CDR3 sequence, was carried out using genomic DNA as the template. In TCRdb, the reads were re-called with MiXCR into one record per CDR3 protein. The sample includes approximately 300,000 distinct CDR3 sequences, 45% to 65% of them seen just once. By flow cytometry, patients selected for sequencing had shown an expansion of CD8+CD57+ cells. Sequencing was performed on sorted CD4+, CD8+, or CD8+CD57+ T cells (not recorded which) from PBMCs. The receptors derive from a human donor with aplastic anemia.

The chain uses TRBV9 and TRBJ2-7; D uncertain. V was pared by 4 bases and J by 2 bases, with 10 bases between. The CDR3 runs to 13 residues. Germline V CDR1 and CDR2: SGDLS, YYNGEE. The CDR3 loop reads CASSLEDPYEQYF. CDR3 bases: TGTGCCAGCAGCTTAGAGGATCCCTACGAGCAGTACTTC.

This chain joins TRBV25-1 and TRBJ1-6; D perhaps matches TRBD1 (6 bases). The ends were cut back, 0 bases at V and 6 bases at J, with 9 bases in the middle. This CDR3 has 15 residues. Germline V gene lookup returns CDR1 MGHDK and CDR2 SYGVNS. The CDR3 DNA sequence: TGTGCCAGCAGTGAATATGCGGGGGCTAATTCACCCCTCCACTTT. As protein: CASSEYAGANSPLHF.

Worth noting for this clonotype: One end of the junction is discordant with germline, which a read error may explain. This chain links TRBV20-1 with TRBJ1-2; 8 bases map to TRBD1. The CDR3 runs to 12 residues. CDR1 is DFQATT and CDR2 is SNEGSKA in the germline V gene (reference sequence). This CDR3 is CSAITGGDGYAF. The CDR3 DNA follows: TGCAGTGCTATCACAGGGGGTGATGGCTACGCCTTC.

A note on this clonotype: The junction departs from germline at one end; a sequencing error may be responsible. The chain joins TRBV4-3 to TRBJ1-1, with 7 bases fitting TRBD1. Looked up from germline, CDR1 is LGHNA and CDR2 is YSLEER. The CDR3 sequence is 16 residues long. CDR3 nucleotides: TGCGCCAGCAACCAAGTTCAGGGGGTATTGGGCACTGAAGCCTTCTTT. Translating gives CASNQVQGVLGTEAFF.

This clonotype appeared a single time. V gene TRBV20-1 combines with J gene TRBJ1-4; 9 nucleotides line up with TRBD1. CDR1 and CDR2 from the germline V gene are DFQATT and SNEGSKA (reference sequence). The junction had 5 bases not matched to a gene; V was cut back by 5 bases and J by 7 bases. The length of the CDR3 is 13 residues. The CDR3 nucleotides read TGCAGTGCTTCGGACAGGGGAGGTGAAAAACTGTTTTTT. Translating it yields CSASDRGGEKLFF.

The chain carries TRBV2 and TRBJ1-1; D uncertain. The CDR3 consists of 10 residues. Germline values: CDR1 SNHLY, CDR2 FYNNEI. V was shortened by 10 bases and J by 6 bases, with 9 bases between the two germline ends. The CDR3 bases are TGTGCCAACGCCCGATCTGAAGCTTTCTTT. It is translated as CANARSEAFF.

Ten or more counts support this clonotype. The chain has TRBV18 and TRBJ2-5; D gene uncertain. V was clipped by 0 bases and J by 7 bases, with 12 bases between them. Looked up from germline, CDR1 is KGHSH and CDR2 is LQKENI. The CDR3 totals 14 residues. CDR3 loop: CASSPPPEMGTQYF. CDR3 in DNA: TGTGCCAGCTCACCACCGCCCGAGATGGGGACCCAGTACTTC.

CDR3: CASSSGGLANEQYF. The CDR3, as DNA: TGTGCCAGCAGCTCGGGAGGGCTAGCTAACGAGCAGTACTTC. V is TRBV9 and J is TRBJ2-7; 8 nucleotides line up with TRBD2. V was clipped by 4 bases and J by 5 bases; unmatched bases: 8. The CDR3 consists of 14 residues. CDR1 is SGDLS and CDR2 is YYNGEE in the germline V gene.

This clonotype occurred a few times. The chain combines TRBV6-5 with TRBJ1-1; tentatively, D is TRBD1 (6 bases). The CDR3 spans 13 residues. Trimming removed 5 bases at V and 11 bases at J, with 18 bases between. Germline assignment: CDR1 MNHEY and CDR2 SVGAGI. CDR3 coding DNA: TGTGCCAGCAGTAACAGGGCCATGGGATGGGCTTTCTTT. Protein: CASSNRAMGWAFF.

V is TRBV7-2 and J is TRBJ2-5; 10 bases match TRBD2. Per the germline V gene, CDR1 is SGHTA and CDR2 is FQGNSA. The V segment lost 5 bases and the J segment 3 bases; nucleotides outside the gene matches: 6. This CDR3 region has 15 residues. Here the CDR3 reads CASSASGGAEETQYF. CDR3 sequence (DNA): TGTGCCAGCAGCGCGAGCGGGGGGGCCGAAGAGACCCAGTACTTC.

The table lists this clonotype with a few counts. The genes are TRBV7-3 and TRBJ2-1; D possibly matches TRBD1 or TRBD2 (5 bases each). V was cut by 5 bases and J by 10 bases, with 15 bases left in between. Per the germline V gene, CDR1 is SGHTA and CDR2 is FQGTGA. The CDR3 has 13 residues. The CDR3 sequence is CASSQGVRGEQFF. In DNA, the CDR3 is TGTGCCAGCAGCCAAGGGGTCAGAGGGGAGCAGTTCTTC.